A single sample is the source of the 14 T cell receptor beta chains below, sequenced in a study of blood T cell repertoires in COVID-19. The data were produced by immunoSEQ multiplex PCR, yet TCRdb's version contains in-frame clones alone and is incomplete. The sample gives some 390,000 clones, 75% to 90% of which show up once; 1.1% is in the top ten. Material: PBMCs or T cells enriched from blood (not recorded which). The receptor set was obtained from a young man who had recovered from COVID-19.

Written as DNA, the CDR3 is TGTGCCAGCAGCCAGAGTAGCGGGACCTCCTACAATGAGCAGTTCTTC. It codes for CASSQSSGTSYNEQFF. This chain uses TRBV14 with TRBJ2-1; 8 positions match TRBD2. The J segment lost 0 bases and the V segment lost 3 bases, leaving 4 bases of the junction unmatched. This CDR3 comprises 16 residues. Germline V lookup: CDR1 SGHDN, CDR2 FVKESK.

The chain joins TRBV7-7 to TRBJ2-3, with D possibly TRBD2 on 6 matching bases. This CDR3 comprises 15 residues. V was pared by 1 base and J by 2 bases, with 10 bases between. Germline assignment: CDR1 SSHAT and CDR2 FNYEAQ (reference sequence). DNA for the CDR3: TGTGCCAGCAGCTTAGGACTAGAGAACACAGATACGCAGTATTTT. This encodes CASSLGLENTDTQYF. Complete variable domain (other parts from reference TRBV7-7 and TRBJ2-3): GAGVSQSPRYKVTKRGQDVTLRCDPISSHATLYWYQQALGQGPEFLTYFNYEAQPDKSGLPSDRFSAERPEGSISTLTIQRTEQRDSAMYRCASSLGLENTDTQYFGPGTRLTVL.

V usage is TRBV4-1 and J usage is TRBJ2-1; TRBD2 agrees at 7 bases. Losses at the gene ends were 0 bases for V and 6 bases for J; bases not matched to a gene: 8. Germline CDR1 MGHRA, CDR2 YSYEKL. The CDR3 is 16 residues long. The CDR3 loop is CASSQDISGLFNEQFF. CDR3 nucleotide sequence: TGCGCCAGCAGCCAAGATATTAGCGGGTTGTTCAATGAGCAGTTCTTC.

This chain joins TRBV27 and TRBJ2-1, with 10 bases fitting TRBD2. V dropped 3 bases and J dropped 5; count of bases not matched to a gene: 10. Germline V gives CDR1 MNHEY, CDR2 SMNVEV (reference sequence). This CDR3 spans 17 amino acids. CDR3 bases: TGTGCCAGCAGTTTGTCTAGCGGGAGAGGTTGGGACAATGAGCAGTTCTTC. It specifies CASSLSSGRGWDNEQFF.

J is TRBJ2-4 and V is TRBV18, with 12 nucleotides matching TRBD1. The CDR3 is made up of 15 amino acids. Germline CDR1 is KGHSH and CDR2 is LQKENI. V trimming: 3 bases; J trimming: 7 bases; junction bases outside the gene matches: 4. The CDR3 region is CASSPRDRGLNIQYF. CDR3 in DNA: TGTGCCAGCTCACCCCGGGACAGGGGGCTGAACATTCAGTACTTC.

The rearrangement links TRBV7-8 to TRBJ2-2, with D perhaps matching TRBD2 (5 bases). With 5 bases removed from V and 0 bases from J, the gap between germline ends came to 16 bases. The CDR3 covers 17 residues. CDR1 and CDR2 (germline): SGHVS, FQNEAQ. In DNA form, the CDR3 reads TGTGCCAGCAGCCCTAGAGATGGTAGCGCGAACACCGGGGAGCTGTTTTTT. Its translation: CASSPRDGSANTGELFF.

This sequence joins TRBV4-1 and TRBJ2-3; 11 nucleotides agree with TRBD2. The J segment lost 3 bases and the V segment lost 3 bases, leaving 5 bases of the junction unmatched. The V gene's germline CDR1 is MGHRA and CDR2 YSYEKL. This CDR3 has 16 amino acids. The CDR3 DNA follows: TGCGCCAGCAGCCAGGTACCTAGCGGGAGGACAGATACGCAGTATTTT. Translation: CASSQVPSGRTDTQYF.

The V call is TRBV3-1 (or the pseudogene TRBV3-2), the J call TRBJ2-2; 7 bases are a match to TRBD2. The CDR3 is 16 residues long. Germline V gene data show CDR1 as LGHDT and CDR2 as YNNKEL (reference sequence). V shed 4 bases and J 5 bases; nucleotides not matched to a gene: 10. In DNA, the CDR3 is TGTGCCAGCAGCCTGACAGCGGGAATCGATACCGGGGAGCTGTTTTTT. Its translation is CASSLTAGIDTGELFF.

The chain links TRBV29-1 to TRBJ2-7; TRBD1 agrees at 8 bases. CDR1 and CDR2 from the germline V gene are SQVTM and ANQGSEA. After removal of 7 bases from V and 2 bases from J, the junction contained 10 bases not matched to a gene. The CDR3 extends over 14 amino acids. The CDR3 coding sequence is TGCAGCGCCGAGACTGGACAGGGCGCCTACGAGCAGTACTTC. It yields the protein CSAETGQGAYEQYF.

The rearrangement joins TRBV19 to TRBJ2-6; a weak D match, TRBD2 (6 bases). This CDR3 spans 16 amino acids. Deletions cut 11 bases from V and 1 base from J, with 18 bases between. The germline V gene encodes CDR1 LNHDA and CDR2 SQIVND (reference sequence). The CDR3: CASQEGLVSGANVLTF. The CDR3 DNA reads as TGTGCCTCTCAGGAGGGATTAGTATCTGGGGCCAACGTCCTGACTTTC.

This clone was counted once. V and J are TRBV5-8 and TRBJ2-1, with a weak D call TRBD2 (6 bases). Germline V gene lookup returns CDR1 SGHTS and CDR2 YDEGEE. V was trimmed by 9 bases and J by 5 bases, leaving 15 bases between them. The CDR3 spans 13 residues. CDR3: CATRAGPDNEQFF. In nucleotides, the CDR3 is TGTGCCACCAGGGCGGGACCCGACAATGAGCAGTTCTTC. Variable domain in full (rest from reference TRBV5-8 and TRBJ2-1): EAGVTQSPTHLIKTRGQQATLRCSPISGHTSVYWYQQALGLGLQFLLWYDEGEERNRGNFPPRFSGRQFPNYSSELNVNALELEDSALYLCATRAGPDNEQFFGPGTRLTVL.

The chain couples TRBV6-6 to TRBJ1-1, with 9 positions matching TRBD1. This CDR3 is 14 amino acids long. Looked up from germline, CDR1 is MNHNY and CDR2 is SVGAGI (reference sequence). J gave up 10 bases and V 0 bases, and 6 bases lay outside the gene matches. In nucleotides, the CDR3 is TGTGCCAGCAGTTACTCGGGACAGGGTCTGGGAGCTTTCTTT. This translates into CASSYSGQGLGAFF.

The V call is TRBV28, the J call TRBJ1-4; D gene unclear. The germline V gene encodes CDR1 MDHEN and CDR2 SYDVKM. V was trimmed by 4 bases and J by 7 bases, leaving 13 bases between them. The CDR3 covers 14 residues. CDR3 loop: CASSSLSPSEKLFF. The CDR3 DNA is TGTGCCAGCAGTTCCCTTTCTCCTTCTGAAAAACTGTTTTTT.

The chain carries TRBV4-1 and TRBJ2-5; D is perhaps TRBD1 (6 bases). The V end was cut by 0 bases, the J end by 4 bases, with 12 bases between. This CDR3 is 15 amino acids long. Germline-derived CDR1 and CDR2 are MGHRA and YSYEKL. CDR3 loop: CASSQDVRGRETQYF. In nucleotides, the CDR3 is TGCGCCAGCAGCCAAGATGTCAGGGGCAGAGAGACCCAGTACTTC.